This TCR beta chain was sequenced during a study of T cells in Graves' hyperthyroidism and ophthalmopathy. Study findings and constraints: Researchers found most expanded thyroid clonotypes above 0.001 in blood as well.

This clonotype was seen ten or more times. The antigen remains undetermined. Amplified regions were TCR beta CDR3 sequences from RNA transcripts. HTBI primers drove first-round RT-PCR of the TCR CDR3. MiXCR, run by TCRdb on the multiplex PCR reads, gives a single entry per CDR3 protein. Here the sample spans hundreds of thousands of distinct CDR3 sequences, 15% to 19% being singletons. For Graves' hyperthyroidism to be stable, ophthalmopathy could not progress within 18 months. Patients with uncontrolled infections, other autoimmune diseases, pregnancy or lactation were excluded. PBMCs came from 7.5 to 10 ml fresh peripheral blood. Germline loops: CDR1 SGHRS, CDR2 YFSETQ. Trimming shortened V by 4 bases and J by 1 base, and 15 bases separated the two germline ends. The CDR3 has 16 amino acids.

The sequence derives from a young woman with Graves' hyperthyroidism. The sequencing sample was made of blood. This chain connects TRBV5-1 to TRBJ2-1; the D gene could be TRBD1 or TRBD2 (6 bases each). CDR3 protein: CASSRSGGRSYNEQFF. Written as DNA, the CDR3 is TGCGCCAGCAGCCGTTCCGGGGGCCGTTCCTACAATGAGCAGTTCTTC.